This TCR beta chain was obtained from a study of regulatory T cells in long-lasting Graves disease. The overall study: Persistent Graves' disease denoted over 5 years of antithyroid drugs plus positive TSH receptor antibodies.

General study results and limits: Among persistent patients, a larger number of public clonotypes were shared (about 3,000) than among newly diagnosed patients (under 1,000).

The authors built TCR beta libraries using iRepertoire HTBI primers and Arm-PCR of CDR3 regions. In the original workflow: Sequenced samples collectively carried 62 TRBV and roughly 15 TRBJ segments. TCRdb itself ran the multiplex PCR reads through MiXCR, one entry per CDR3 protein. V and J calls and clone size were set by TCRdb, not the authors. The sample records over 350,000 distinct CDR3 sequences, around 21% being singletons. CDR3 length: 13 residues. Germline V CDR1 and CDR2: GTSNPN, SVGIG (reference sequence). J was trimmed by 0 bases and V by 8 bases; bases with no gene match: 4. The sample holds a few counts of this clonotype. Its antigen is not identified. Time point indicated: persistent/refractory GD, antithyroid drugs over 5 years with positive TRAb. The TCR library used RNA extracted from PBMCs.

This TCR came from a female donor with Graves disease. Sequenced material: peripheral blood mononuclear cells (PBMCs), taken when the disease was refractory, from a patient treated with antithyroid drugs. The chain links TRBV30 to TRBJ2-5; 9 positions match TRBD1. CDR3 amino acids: CAGTGSHQETQYF. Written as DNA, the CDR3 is TGTGCCGGGACAGGGTCCCACCAAGAGACCCAGTACTTC.